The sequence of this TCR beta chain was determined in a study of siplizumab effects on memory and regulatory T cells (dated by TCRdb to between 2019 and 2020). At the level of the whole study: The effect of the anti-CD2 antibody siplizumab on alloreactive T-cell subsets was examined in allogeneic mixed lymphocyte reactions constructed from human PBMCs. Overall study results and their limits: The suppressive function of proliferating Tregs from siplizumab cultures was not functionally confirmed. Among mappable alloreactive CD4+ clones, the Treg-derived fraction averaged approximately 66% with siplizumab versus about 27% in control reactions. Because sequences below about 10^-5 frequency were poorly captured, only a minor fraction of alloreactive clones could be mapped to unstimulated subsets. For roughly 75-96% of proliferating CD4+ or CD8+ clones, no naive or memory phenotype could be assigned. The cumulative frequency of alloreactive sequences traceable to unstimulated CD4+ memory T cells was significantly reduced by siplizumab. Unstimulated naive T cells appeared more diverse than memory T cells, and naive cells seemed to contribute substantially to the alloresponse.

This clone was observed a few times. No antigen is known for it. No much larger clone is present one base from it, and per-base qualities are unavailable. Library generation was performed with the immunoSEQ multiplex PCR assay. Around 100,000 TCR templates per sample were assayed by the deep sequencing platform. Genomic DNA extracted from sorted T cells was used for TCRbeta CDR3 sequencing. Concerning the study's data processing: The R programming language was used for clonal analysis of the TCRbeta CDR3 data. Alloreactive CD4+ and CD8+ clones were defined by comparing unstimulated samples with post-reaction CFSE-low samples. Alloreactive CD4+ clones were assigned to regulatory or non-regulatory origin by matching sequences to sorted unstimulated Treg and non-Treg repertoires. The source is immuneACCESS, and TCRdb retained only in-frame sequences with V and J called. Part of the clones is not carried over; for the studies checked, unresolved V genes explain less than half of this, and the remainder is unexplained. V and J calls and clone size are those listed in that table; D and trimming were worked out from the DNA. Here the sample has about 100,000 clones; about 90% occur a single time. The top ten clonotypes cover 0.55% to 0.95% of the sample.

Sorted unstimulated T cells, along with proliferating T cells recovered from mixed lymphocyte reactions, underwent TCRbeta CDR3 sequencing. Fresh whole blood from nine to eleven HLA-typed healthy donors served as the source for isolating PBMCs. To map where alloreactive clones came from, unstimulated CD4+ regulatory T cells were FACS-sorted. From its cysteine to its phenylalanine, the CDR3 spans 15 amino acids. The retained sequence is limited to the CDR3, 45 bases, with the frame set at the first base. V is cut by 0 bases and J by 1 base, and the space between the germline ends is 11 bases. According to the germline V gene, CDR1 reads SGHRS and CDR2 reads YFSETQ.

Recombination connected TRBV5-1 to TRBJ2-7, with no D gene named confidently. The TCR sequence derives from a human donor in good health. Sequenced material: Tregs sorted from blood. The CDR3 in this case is CASSLDPVRSYEQYF. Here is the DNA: TGCGCCAGCAGCTTGGACCCCGTTAGGTCCTACGAGCAGTACTTC.